This T cell receptor beta chain was observed in a study of control samples from healthy donors and cancer patients. Data came from immunoSEQ multiplex PCR; TCRdb stores just in-frame clones and leaves some out. The table lists approximately 52,000 clones, approximately 86% of them singletons. The CDR3 sequence is 16 residues long. The germline V gene encodes CDR1 LGHNA and CDR2 YNFKEQ. V was shortened by 1 base and J by 4 bases, with 16 bases between the two germline ends. Sequenced material: PBMCs. This clonotype was obtained from a man aged 60 to 75 with head and neck cancer. The chain couples TRBV4-2 to TRBJ1-2, with TRBD1 as a possible D gene (6 bases). This chain's CDR3 is CASSQGRGGVIYGYTF. The CDR3 nucleotides are TGTGCCAGCAGCCAAGGTCGCGGGGGCGTCATCTATGGCTACACCTTC.